The 29 T cell receptor beta chains given below trace back to one sample, sequenced in a study of blood T cell repertoires in COVID-19. Assay: immunoSEQ multiplex PCR; the TCRdb copy retains only in-frame clones and omits some. The sample contains 250,000 to 300,000 clones, roughly 89% of which appear only once. Sequenced sample: peripheral blood. These receptors were taken from a woman in her thirties or forties who had recovered from COVID-19.

The chain combines TRBV7-9 with TRBJ1-1; the D is unclear. The CDR3 is 15 residues long. V lost 0 bases, J lost 2 bases, and 10 bases lay in between. In germline, CDR1 is SEHNR, CDR2 FQNEAQ (reference sequence). Here the CDR3 DNA reads TGTGCCAGCAGCTTAGCCGCGAGGATAAACACTGAAGCTTTCTTT. Translating it yields CASSLAARINTEAFF.

This clone has just one count. The rearrangement uses TRBV19 and TRBJ1-2; D is unresolved. V gave up 2 bases and J gave up 2 bases, with 9 bases separating them. Germline loops: CDR1 LNHDA, CDR2 SQIVND (reference sequence). This CDR3 spans 14 amino acids. The CDR3 bases are TGTGCCAGTAGTATAACGTCCAGGAACTATGGCTACACCTTC. Amino acids: CASSITSRNYGYTF.

This clone was observed a few times. V is TRBV20-1 and J is TRBJ2-2; TRBD2 might be the D (5 bases). V was clipped by 3 bases and J by 1 base, with 9 bases between them. Germline V gene data show CDR1 as DFQATT and CDR2 as SNEGSKA (reference sequence). The CDR3 loop spans 14 amino acids. The chain's CDR3 is CSASRSGNTGELFF. CDR3 DNA: TGCAGTGCTAGTAGAAGCGGGAACACCGGGGAGCTGTTTTTT.

This rearrangement joins TRBV18 to TRBJ1-4, with 8 bases matching TRBD1. Germline V gives CDR1 KGHSH, CDR2 LQKENI. Trimming took 0 bases from V and 5 from J; bases not matched to a gene: 5. CDR3 size: 16 residues. DNA of the CDR3: TGTGCCAGCTCACCACCGAGAGACAGGGGAAATGAAAAACTGTTTTTT. Translation: CASSPPRDRGNEKLFF.

The chain employs TRBV13 and TRBJ1-2; the match to TRBD1 covers 7 bases. The ends lost 5 bases at V and 6 bases at J; junction bases unmatched: 12. CDR3 length: 15 amino acids. Germline loops: CDR1 PRHDT, CDR2 FYEKMQ (reference sequence). The CDR3 nucleotides read TGTGCCAGCAGCCTCCACAGGGGTTACTCCGATGGCTACACCTTC. This sequence encodes CASSLHRGYSDGYTF.

The chain links TRBV9 to TRBJ1-6; unclear D gene. This CDR3 region has 15 residues. The ends were cut back, 4 bases at V and 2 bases at J, with 10 bases in the middle. CDR1 is SGDLS and CDR2 is YYNGEE in the germline V gene. The CDR3 region has the DNA TGTGCCAGCAGCATTGGGGAGGCCTATAATTCACCCCTCCACTTT. It is translated as CASSIGEAYNSPLHF.

V and J are TRBV7-2 and TRBJ2-1; unclear D gene. CDR3 length: 13 residues. CDR1 and CDR2 from the germline V gene are SGHTA and FQGNSA. The V gene lost 4 bases and the J gene lost 2 bases, with 6 bases spanning the gap. This chain's CDR3 is CASSSSTYNEQFF. CDR3 DNA sequence: TGTGCCAGCAGCTCATCTACCTACAATGAGCAGTTCTTC.

The chain recombines TRBV5-4 with TRBJ2-7; D remains unclear. Germline V gene lookup returns CDR1 SGHNT and CDR2 YYREEE (reference sequence). The ends were cut back, 0 bases at V and 4 bases at J, with 8 bases in the middle. This CDR3 region has 13 residues. As DNA, the CDR3 is TGTGCCAGCAGCTTGGCCAACCAGTACGAGCAGTACTTC. Protein sequence: CASSLANQYEQYF.

V gene TRBV6-1 combines with J gene TRBJ1-6, with TRBD1 identical over 8 bases. The CDR3 is 15 residues long. Per the germline V gene, CDR1 is MNHNS and CDR2 is SASEGT. Germline trimming cut 6 bases from V and 9 bases from J; bases unmatched to any gene: 10. The CDR3 DNA reads as TGTGCCAGCAGCTCCATGGACAGGGACAGTTCACCCCTCCACTTT. This codes for CASSSMDRDSSPLHF.

J is TRBJ1-5 and V is TRBV19; 7 nucleotides align to TRBD1. The length of the CDR3 is 15 residues. Per the germline V gene, CDR1 is LNHDA and CDR2 is SQIVND (reference sequence). Germline trimming cut 6 bases from V and 3 bases from J; bases unmatched to any gene: 8. The CDR3 loop reads CASSPGQLFNQPQHF. CDR3 in DNA: TGTGCCAGTAGCCCGGGACAGTTATTCAATCAGCCCCAGCATTTT.

The V and J genes are TRBV15 and TRBJ2-3; TRBD1 aligns across 7 bases. CDR1 LNHNV and CDR2 YYDKDF come from the germline V gene (reference sequence). V gave up 6 bases and J gave up 0 bases; unmatched junction bases: 6. This CDR3 comprises 15 residues. The CDR3, as DNA: TGTGCCACCAGAGGGAAGACAGGGAGCACAGATACGCAGTATTTT. The encoded protein is CATRGKTGSTDTQYF.

This chain connects TRBV21-1 to TRBJ2-7; TRBD1, as called in the table, went unchecked against the DNA. TRBV21-1 counts as a pseudogene. This CDR3 comprises 16 residues. The chain's CDR3 is CASSPPRGQGRYEQYV. DNA for the CDR3: TGTGCCAGCAGCCCCCCGAGGGGACAGGGGCGCTACGAGCAGTACGTC.

This chain links TRBV6-5 with TRBJ2-5; 11 bases agree with TRBD2. There are 15 residues in the CDR3. Germline trimming cut 6 bases from V and 2 bases from J; bases unmatched to any gene: 5. Germline V gives CDR1 MNHEY, CDR2 SVGAGI. DNA for the CDR3: TGTGCCAGCAGCCTGACTAGCGGGGTTCAAGAGACCCAGTACTTC. Its protein product is CASSLTSGVQETQYF.

The genes are TRBV30 and TRBJ1-5; D possibly corresponds to TRBD1 (6 bases). The CDR3 length is 12 residues. Trimming cost V 5 bases and J 11 bases, with 16 bases left between them. From germline, CDR1 is GTSNPN and CDR2 SVGIG (reference sequence). The chain's CDR3 is CAWEQGQGAQHF. CDR3 in DNA: TGTGCCTGGGAACAGGGCCAAGGGGCCCAGCATTTT.

The chain couples TRBV13 to TRBJ1-2, with a tentative D call TRBD1 (5 bases). The CDR3 consists of 13 residues. CDR1 and CDR2 (germline): PRHDT, FYEKMQ (reference sequence). V lost 6 bases, J lost 3 bases, and 11 bases lay in between. In DNA, the CDR3 is TGTGCCAGCAGTTTACAGGTCTACTATGGCTACACCTTC. Its protein product is CASSLQVYYGYTF.

V gene TRBV27 combines with J gene TRBJ2-3; TRBD2 aligns across 8 bases. This CDR3 has 16 residues. With 4 bases clipped from V and 4 bases from J, the junction kept 10 bases outside the gene matches. Germline lookup yields CDR1 MNHEY and CDR2 SMNVEV (reference sequence). The DNA of the CDR3 is TGTGCCAGCAGTTGGGGTCGGGGGGGCGGACCAGATACGCAGTATTTT. Its translation is CASSWGRGGGPDTQYF.

The chain is built from TRBV3-1 (or the pseudogene TRBV3-2) and TRBJ2-1; D is ambiguous. The ends were cut back, 4 bases at V and 4 bases at J, with 17 bases in the middle. Germline V gene lookup returns CDR1 LGHDT and CDR2 YNNKEL (reference sequence). The CDR3 contains 16 residues. The chain's CDR3 is CASSPRRLERYNEQFF. CDR3 DNA sequence: TGTGCCAGCAGCCCCCGAAGACTCGAGCGTTACAATGAGCAGTTCTTC.

V and J are TRBV9 and TRBJ2-1; 8 bases are a match to TRBD1. Germline trimming cut 4 bases from V and 5 bases from J; bases unmatched to any gene: 8. This CDR3 comprises 15 residues. The germline V gene has CDR1 SGDLS and CDR2 YYNGEE. The CDR3 loop reads CASSIAGGSNNEQFF. The CDR3 nucleotides read TGTGCCAGCAGCATCGCAGGGGGCTCAAACAATGAGCAGTTCTTC.

J is TRBJ2-2 and V is TRBV10-1, with 8 positions matching TRBD1. Germline values: CDR1 WNHNN, CDR2 SYGVQD (reference sequence). V gave up 0 bases and J gave up 0 bases; unmatched junction bases: 0. The CDR3 is made up of 16 amino acids. The CDR3 sequence: CASSESTGANTGELFF. The CDR3, as DNA: TGCGCCAGCAGTGAGTCGACAGGGGCGAACACCGGGGAGCTGTTTTTT.

In this sample, this clone turned up once. The rearrangement links TRBV5-1 to TRBJ2-5; 7 positions match TRBD2. Germline V gives CDR1 SGHRS, CDR2 YFSETQ. This CDR3 contains 15 residues. The V gene end was trimmed by 3 bases and the J gene end by 4 bases; junction bases not matched to a gene: 9. The CDR3 sequence is CASSWRAGEGETQYF. For the CDR3, the DNA is TGCGCCAGCAGCTGGCGGGCGGGAGAGGGAGAGACCCAGTACTTC.

This clone was seen a handful of times. The chain carries TRBV6-5 and TRBJ2-1; 9 bases are shared with TRBD1. V lost 5 bases and J lost 10; bases outside the gene matches: 6. The CDR3 runs to 13 residues. Germline CDR1 is MNHEY and CDR2 is SVGAGI. In nucleotides, the CDR3 is TGTGCCAGCAGTACCGGACAGGGGAAGGAGCAGTTCTTC. Protein: CASSTGQGKEQFF.

The V call is TRBV24-1, the J call TRBJ1-1, with TRBD1 matching 7 bases. Germline-derived CDR1 and CDR2 are KGHDR and SFDVKD. V trimming: 5 bases; J trimming: 5 bases; junction bases outside the gene matches: 13. CDR3 length equals 16 residues. CDR3 in amino acids: CATSGGKTGARTEAFF. As DNA, the CDR3 is TGTGCCACCAGTGGCGGAAAAACAGGGGCCAGGACTGAAGCTTTCTTT.

This sequence joins TRBV9 and TRBJ2-2; D perhaps matches TRBD2 (5 bases). The V end lost 0 bases, the J end lost 4 bases, and 13 bases lay between the germline ends. Germline assignment: CDR1 SGDLS and CDR2 YYNGEE. The CDR3 loop spans 16 amino acids. CDR3 amino acids: CASSVGGRPGTGELFF. DNA for the CDR3: TGTGCCAGCAGCGTAGGCGGGCGCCCGGGCACCGGGGAGCTGTTTTTT.

This clone has more than one count but fewer than ten. The chain combines TRBV7-9 with TRBJ2-1, with D perhaps matching TRBD2 (6 bases). The CDR3 has 13 residues. Trimming cost V 5 bases and J 7 bases, with 12 bases left between them. CDR1 is SEHNR and CDR2 is FQNEAQ in the germline V gene (reference sequence). The CDR3 protein is CASSGGSGNEQFF. The CDR3 nucleotides read TGTGCCAGCAGCGGAGGGAGCGGGAATGAGCAGTTCTTC.

This clone was observed a few times. This chain links TRBV19 with TRBJ1-3, with D possibly TRBD1 on 5 matching bases. V dropped 5 bases and J dropped 8 bases, with 13 bases sitting between them. Germline CDR1 is LNHDA and CDR2 is SQIVND (reference sequence). The CDR3 totals 13 residues. CDR3 DNA sequence: TGTGCCAGTAGTTGGCGGGGCAGGGACACCATATATTTT. Its protein is CASSWRGRDTIYF.

The rearrangement links TRBV27 to TRBJ2-4; 8 bases match TRBD2. CDR1 MNHEY and CDR2 SMNVEV come from the germline V gene (reference sequence). The CDR3 consists of 17 residues. The junction had 15 bases not matched to a gene; V was cut back by 3 bases and J by 8 bases. Here the CDR3 DNA reads TGTGCCAGCAGTTTTTACGGGGTCAGCGGGAGCGGGGACATTCAGTACTTC. This encodes CASSFYGVSGSGDIQYF.

This sequence joins TRBV28 and TRBJ1-6; no firm D call. The CDR3 extends over 12 amino acids. From germline, CDR1 is MDHEN and CDR2 SYDVKM. Trimming shortened V by 7 bases and J by 10 bases, and 11 bases separated the two germline ends. DNA for the CDR3: TGTGCCAGCACAGGAGAGCGGTCACCCCTCCACTTT. Translated, it gives CASTGERSPLHF.

This chain joins TRBV9 and TRBJ1-6; D gene uncertain. CDR3 length equals 14 residues. Trimming took 1 base from V and 6 from J, leaving 8 bases between them. Germline CDR1 and CDR2: SGDLS and YYNGEE. The CDR3 sequence: CASSVSGSNSPLHF. DNA of the CDR3: TGTGCCAGCAGCGTATCCGGGTCTAATTCACCCCTCCACTTT. Full variable domain (missing parts from reference TRBV9 and TRBJ1-6): DSGVTQTPKHLITATGQRVTLRCSPRSGDLSVYWYQQSLDQGLQFLIQYYNGEERAKGNILERFSAQQFPDLHSELNLSSLELGDSALYFCASSVSGSNSPLHFGNGTRLTVT.

This chain links TRBV2 with TRBJ1-4; tentative D call: TRBD1 (5 bases). V lost 7 bases, J lost 9 bases, and 18 bases lay in between. This CDR3 spans 14 amino acids. In germline, CDR1 is SNHLY, CDR2 FYNNEI. The CDR3 nucleotides are TGTGCCAGCAATCAGGGATGGTCTCAGAAAAAACTGTTTTTT. This sequence encodes CASNQGWSQKKLFF.